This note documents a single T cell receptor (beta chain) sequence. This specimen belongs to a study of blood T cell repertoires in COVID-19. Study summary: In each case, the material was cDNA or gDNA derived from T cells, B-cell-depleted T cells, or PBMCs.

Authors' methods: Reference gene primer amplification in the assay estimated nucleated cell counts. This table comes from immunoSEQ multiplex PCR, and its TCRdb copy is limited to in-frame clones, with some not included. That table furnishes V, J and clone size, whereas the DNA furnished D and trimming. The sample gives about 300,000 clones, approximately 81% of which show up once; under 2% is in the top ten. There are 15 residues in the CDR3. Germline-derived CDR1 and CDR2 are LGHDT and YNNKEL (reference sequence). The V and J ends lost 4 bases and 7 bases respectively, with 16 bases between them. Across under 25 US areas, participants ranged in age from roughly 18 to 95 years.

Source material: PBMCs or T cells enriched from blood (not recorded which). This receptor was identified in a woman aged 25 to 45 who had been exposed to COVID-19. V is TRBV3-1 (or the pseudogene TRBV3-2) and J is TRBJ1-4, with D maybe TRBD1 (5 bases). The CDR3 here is CASSRSGGGSEKLFF. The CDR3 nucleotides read TGTGCCAGCAGCCGATCGGGGGGGGGAAGTGAAAAACTGTTTTTT.